This entry lists 29 T cell receptor beta chains sequenced from one sample in a study of spatial heterogeneity in lung cancer. TCRdb independently ran MiXCR on the 5' RACE reads; one entry per CDR3 protein. The table lists about 120,000 distinct CDR3 sequences, 12% of them singletons. The time point is: blood at routine non-recurrence follow-up after resection. No cell sorting; template was whole RNA from tumor, lung tissue or PBMC. The sample here was PBMCs, taken at follow-up. The source is a male donor with early-stage non-small cell lung cancer.

V gene TRBV2 combines with J gene TRBJ2-7; unclear D gene. The CDR3 has 11 amino acids. V was shortened by 2 bases and J by 9 bases, with 8 bases between the two germline ends. Germline lookup yields CDR1 SNHLY and CDR2 FYNNEI. CDR3 in amino acids: CASSEWAMQYF. DNA for the CDR3: TGTGCCAGCAGTGAATGGGCCATGCAGTACTTC.

Ten or more counts support this clonotype. The CDR3 nucleotides are TGCGCCAGCAGCCAAGATCGGGGGGTTAGCAATCAGCCCCAGCATTTT. Its translation is CASSQDRGVSNQPQHF. The V gene is TRBV4-1, the J gene TRBJ1-5; D perhaps matches TRBD1 (5 bases). CDR1 is MGHRA, CDR2 YSYEKL, per germline. This CDR3 region has 16 residues. Trimming cost V 0 bases and J 0 bases, with 9 bases left between them.

The sample holds a few counts of this clonotype. The CDR3 nucleotides read TGTGCCAGCAGCCAAGATCTGGCCGGGGGGTATTACGAGCAGTACTTC. Amino acids: CASSQDLAGGYYEQYF. V and J are TRBV4-2 and TRBJ2-7; 7 nucleotides match TRBD2. This CDR3 spans 16 amino acids. The V gene end was trimmed by 0 bases and the J gene end by 4 bases; junction bases not matched to a gene: 9. From germline, CDR1 is LGHNA and CDR2 YNFKEQ.

Many counts were recorded for this clonotype. The chain links TRBV10-3 to TRBJ1-2; weak D call: TRBD1 (6 bases). CDR1 and CDR2 (germline): ENHRY, SYGVKD. V gave up 6 bases and J gave up 9 bases, with 23 bases separating them. The CDR3 consists of 15 residues. In nucleotides, the CDR3 is TGTGCCATCAGCGCTAACAATTTAGACAGGTCGAGCTACACCTTC. This gives the protein CAISANNLDRSSYTF.

The chain is built from TRBV10-3 and TRBJ1-1; D gene uncertain. V was shortened by 6 bases and J by 2 bases, with 13 bases between the two germline ends. The CDR3 runs 14 residues. From germline, CDR1 is ENHRY and CDR2 SYGVKD. CDR3 sequence (DNA): TGTGCCATCAGCGGACGAGCGATAAACACTGAAGCTTTCTTT. It specifies CAISGRAINTEAFF.

In this sample, this clonotype turned up a few times. V usage is TRBV23-1 and J usage is TRBJ1-5; TRBD1 is a possible D gene (5 bases). TRBV23-1 is treated as an ORF (open reading frame) with a function not yet certain. The V end lost 3 bases, the J end lost 2 bases, and 14 bases lay between the germline ends. The CDR3 loop spans 16 amino acids. In DNA, the CDR3 is TGCGCCAGCAGTCACTCCCCCCTGGGGGGCAATCAGCCCCAGCATTTT. Translating it yields CASSHSPLGGNQPQHF.

The table lists this clonotype with many counts. The chain couples TRBV24-1 to TRBJ2-1; 7 nucleotides match TRBD2. The J segment lost 2 bases and the V segment lost 5 bases, leaving 5 bases of the junction unmatched. This CDR3 has 15 amino acids. CDR1 KGHDR and CDR2 SFDVKD come from the germline V gene. In nucleotides, the CDR3 is TGTGCCACCAGTGGGCGGGGGTCCCCCTACAATGAGCAGTTCTTC. It translates to CATSGRGSPYNEQFF.

This clonotype has ten or more counts. V gene TRBV20-1 combines with J gene TRBJ1-5; D is ambiguous. There are 15 residues in the CDR3. CDR1 is DFQATT and CDR2 is SNEGSKA in the germline V gene (reference sequence). V lost 1 base to trimming and J lost 2 bases, with 12 bases between them. This CDR3 reads CSARGSSLGNQPQHF. CDR3 in DNA: TGCAGTGCTAGAGGTTCCTCCTTAGGCAATCAGCCCCAGCATTTT.

This clonotype appeared many times. The chain links TRBV3-1 to TRBJ1-1; D ambiguous. The CDR3 runs to 13 residues. Trimming took 4 bases from V and 3 from J, leaving 9 bases between them. Germline V gene lookup returns CDR1 LGHDT and CDR2 YNNKEL (reference sequence). CDR3 sequence: CASSLTRHTEAFF. The CDR3 DNA is TGTGCCAGCAGCCTAACACGTCACACTGAAGCTTTCTTT.

This clonotype was seen many times. This chain connects TRBV29-1 to TRBJ2-3; D is unclear. The CDR3 extends over 12 amino acids. CDR1 and CDR2 (germline): SQVTM, ANQGSEA. Trimming pared 2 bases from V and 4 bases from J, leaving 7 bases between. The CDR3 bases are TGCAGCGTTGAACAGGCAGCAGATACGCAGTATTTT. This gives the protein CSVEQAADTQYF.

V usage is TRBV7-8 and J usage is TRBJ2-7, with a weak D call TRBD2 (5 bases). CDR1 is SGHVS, CDR2 FQNEAQ, per germline. This CDR3 has 14 residues. The V and J ends lost 5 bases and 2 bases respectively, with 13 bases between them. Here the CDR3 reads CASSPSRVPYEQYF. The DNA of the CDR3 is TGTGCCAGCAGCCCTTCGAGGGTCCCCTACGAGCAGTACTTC.

This clonotype was counted many times. This chain connects TRBV5-1 to TRBJ2-5, with D maybe TRBD1 (6 bases). The CDR3 contains 14 residues. The V gene's germline CDR1 is SGHRS and CDR2 YFSETQ. V was cut by 0 bases and J by 5 bases, with 11 bases left in between. The CDR3: CASSLGQGGETQYF. CDR3 nucleotide sequence: TGCGCCAGCAGCTTGGGGCAAGGGGGTGAGACCCAGTACTTC. Combining the CDR3 with reference TRBV5-1 and TRBJ2-5 gives the whole variable domain KAGVTQTPRYLIKTRGQQVTLSCSPISGHRSVSWYQQTPGQGLQFLFEYFSETQRNKGNFPGRFSGRQFSNSRSEMNVSTLELGDSALYLCASSLGQGGETQYFGPGTRLLVL.

Ten or more counts support this clonotype. This chain uses TRBV20-1 with TRBJ2-1; the D is unclear. The CDR3 length is 14 residues. Germline CDR1 reads DFQATT; CDR2 reads SNEGSKA (reference sequence). The V end was cut by 4 bases, the J end by 5 bases, with 15 bases between. CDR3 residues: CSAISFQANNEQFF. CDR3 coding DNA: TGCAGTGCTATTTCTTTTCAGGCAAACAATGAGCAGTTCTTC.

This clonotype was seen at least ten times. This chain's CDR3 is CSARDYRTDTQYF. The CDR3 DNA reads as TGCAGTGCTCGTGACTACCGCACAGATACGCAGTATTTT. The chain has TRBV20-1 and TRBJ2-3; possibly TRBD2 for D (5 bases). The germline V gene has CDR1 DFQATT and CDR2 SNEGSKA (reference sequence). V lost 5 bases and J 1 base, leaving 10 bases between the germline ends. CDR3 length: 13 amino acids.

V gene TRBV29-1 combines with J gene TRBJ1-1; D perhaps matches TRBD1 (5 bases). The CDR3 runs to 15 residues. The germline V gene has CDR1 SQVTM and CDR2 ANQGSEA. V was shortened by 3 bases and J by 1 base, with 15 bases between the two germline ends. CDR3 residues: CSVDPGSISNTEAFF. In nucleotides, the CDR3 is TGCAGCGTTGATCCAGGGTCCATCTCGAACACTGAAGCTTTCTTT.

This clonotype has a handful of counts. V is TRBV10-3 and J is TRBJ1-5, with D unresolved. V lost 2 bases to trimming and J lost 1 base, with 9 bases between them. Germline CDR1 reads ENHRY; CDR2 reads SYGVKD. This CDR3 region has 15 residues. DNA for the CDR3: TGTGCCATCAGTGAGGGGCAGTACAGCAATCAGCCCCAGCATTTT. It specifies CAISEGQYSNQPQHF.

This clonotype has more than one count but fewer than ten. The CDR3 DNA follows: TGTGCCAGTAGTGCCCGGGACAGGGGCTACGAGCAGTACTTC. Amino acids: CASSARDRGYEQYF. The chain couples TRBV19 to TRBJ2-7; 10 nucleotides agree with TRBD1. Unmatched junction bases numbered 4, after V lost 5 bases and J lost 3 bases. This CDR3 has 14 amino acids. The germline V gene has CDR1 LNHDA and CDR2 SQIVND (reference sequence).

This clonotype has at least ten counts. This chain links TRBV3-1 with TRBJ1-1, with D possibly matching TRBD1 (5 bases). Trimming removed 1 base at V and 5 bases at J, with 11 bases between. Germline V lookup: CDR1 LGHDT, CDR2 YNNKEL (reference sequence). This CDR3 region has 14 residues. The CDR3 region has the DNA TGTGCCAGCAGCCAAGGTCGGGGCAGAACTGAAGCTTTCTTT. Its protein is CASSQGRGRTEAFF.

This clonotype was seen ten or more times. CDR3 nucleotide sequence: TGTGCCAGCAGGCAGGGTAGCAATCAGCCCCAGCATTTT. It is translated as CASRQGSNQPQHF. V usage is TRBV12-3 or TRBV12-4 and J usage is TRBJ1-5, with D perhaps TRBD1 (5 bases). CDR3 length equals 13 residues. V shed 6 bases and J shed 0 bases, with 6 bases lying between them.

The chain joins TRBV29-1 to TRBJ1-3; no clear D gene. Germline lookup yields CDR1 SQVTM and CDR2 ANQGSEA. The CDR3 sequence is 14 residues long. V lost 5 bases, J lost 0 bases, and 11 bases lay in between. CDR3 in amino acids: CSVRPGRSGNTIYF. CDR3 nucleotides: TGCAGCGTTCGGCCAGGTCGCTCTGGAAACACCATATATTTT.

This clonotype has ten or more counts. At one end the junction does not follow the germline gene, possibly because of a read error. This chain connects TRBV12-3 or TRBV12-4 to TRBJ1-6, with TRBD1 as a possible D gene (6 bases). The CDR3 totals 14 residues. The CDR3 reads CASSLDRPSSPLHF. The CDR3 nucleotides read TGTGCCAGCAGCTTAGACAGGCCGAGTTCACCCCTCCACTTT.

This clonotype was detected a few times. The rearrangement links TRBV20-1 to TRBJ2-1; 14 positions agree with TRBD2. V dropped 3 bases and J dropped 2; count of bases not matched to a gene: 9. CDR3 length: 18 residues. From germline, CDR1 is DFQATT and CDR2 SNEGSKA (reference sequence). The CDR3 spells CSASPLMTSGGAYNEQFF. The DNA for the CDR3 is TGCAGTGCTAGTCCCTTGATGACTAGCGGGGGGGCCTACAATGAGCAGTTCTTC.

In this sample, this clonotype turned up many times. The chain employs TRBV5-1 and TRBJ2-1; 9 nucleotides line up with TRBD2. Germline CDR1 reads SGHRS; CDR2 reads YFSETQ. The CDR3 is 12 residues long. V dropped 3 bases and J dropped 15; count of bases not matched to a gene: 7. CDR3 nucleotide sequence: TGCGCCAGCAGCTCCCCTAGCGGGGAGACGTTCTTC. This codes for CASSSPSGETFF.

Notes on this clonotype: At one of its ends the junction is not consistent with the germline gene, which may arise from a read error. The chain employs TRBV7-7 and TRBJ2-6; TRBD2 agrees at 7 bases. Germline values: CDR1 SSHAT, CDR2 FNYEAQ (reference sequence). The CDR3 runs 15 residues. CDR3 region: CASSSGGPPANVLTF. The CDR3 DNA reads TGTGCTAGCAGCTCGGGGGGACCCCCGGCCAACGTCCTGACTTTC.

This clonotype was detected many times. V gene TRBV12-3 or TRBV12-4 combines with J gene TRBJ2-3; 13 bases match TRBD2. There are 19 residues in the CDR3. Losses at the gene ends were 3 bases for V and 4 bases for J; bases not matched to a gene: 13. In DNA, the CDR3 is TGTGCCAGCAGTTTCCTCTCCGGGACTAGCGGGGCACCGGCAGATACGCAGTATTTT. Translated: CASSFLSGTSGAPADTQYF.

The J gene is TRBJ1-4, the V gene TRBV2, with D uncertain. This CDR3 region has 15 residues. With 6 bases removed from V and 0 bases from J, the gap between germline ends came to 11 bases. Germline V gives CDR1 SNHLY, CDR2 FYNNEI. Here the CDR3 reads CASRIQAATNEKLFF. DNA of the CDR3: TGTGCCAGCAGGATCCAGGCCGCAACTAATGAAAAACTGTTTTTT.

This chain uses TRBV15 with TRBJ2-3; D is uncertain. Per the germline V gene, CDR1 is LNHNV and CDR2 is YYDKDF (reference sequence). The CDR3 runs to 15 residues. V was clipped by 0 bases and J by 0 bases, with 7 bases between them. CDR3 DNA sequence: TGTGCCACCAGCAGAGAAGGGCAGAGCACAGATACGCAGTATTTT. Its translation: CATSREGQSTDTQYF.

This clonotype came up a few times. The chain links TRBV5-1 to TRBJ1-1; no clear D. Germline-derived CDR1 and CDR2 are SGHRS and YFSETQ. V lost 3 bases and J 1 base, leaving 13 bases between the germline ends. This CDR3 has 15 amino acids. For the CDR3, the DNA is TGCGCCAGCAGCTCAACCCAGACATCGAACACTGAAGCTTTCTTT. It specifies CASSSTQTSNTEAFF.

The chain is built from TRBV19 and TRBJ1-4, with TRBD1 identical over 7 bases. Trimming took 11 bases from V and 0 from J; bases not matched to a gene: 18. The CDR3 contains 18 residues. In germline, CDR1 is LNHDA, CDR2 SQIVND (reference sequence). CDR3 in amino acids: CAGGMDRRDPATNEKLFF. Written as DNA, the CDR3 is TGTGCCGGTGGAATGGACAGGCGTGATCCCGCAACTAATGAAAAACTGTTTTTT.